The following is a TCR beta chain sequence with its context. The data originate from a study of blood T cell repertoires in COVID-19. Study context: Collection of acute and convalescent COVID-19 samples took place in the United States, Italy and Spain. The cDNA or gDNA used as material had been derived from T cells, B-cell-depleted T cells, or PBMCs.

Per the original methods: Reference gene primers were amplified, and this amplification served to estimate nucleated cell counts. TCRdb's copy holds only in-frame clones and misses some; the assay was immunoSEQ multiplex PCR. Clonal size and the V and J genes are those of that table, whereas D and trimming came from the DNA. The data contain tens of thousands of clones, 80% to 90% of them singletons. From germline, CDR1 is SQVTM and CDR2 ANQGSEA. CDR3 length: 11 amino acids. V was shortened by 6 bases and J by 1 base, with 7 bases between the two germline ends. The chain uses TRBV29-1 and TRBJ2-7; D is undetermined. The material sequenced was peripheral blood. This receptor was taken from a woman aged 55-69 years with acute or convalescent COVID-19. The CDR3 loop reads CSVSHSYEQYF. CDR3 sequence (DNA): TGCAGCGTGAGTCATTCCTACGAGCAGTACTTC.